One sample yielded the 21 T cell receptor beta chains listed below, sequenced in a study of blood T cell repertoires in COVID-19. Method: immunoSEQ multiplex PCR; TCRdb's copy keeps in-frame clones and lacks some. This sample yields 170,000 or so clones, of which 90% are seen a single time; nearly 0.55% belongs to the top ten. The sequencing input was peripheral blood. The receptors originated from a man aged 45-65 years with acute or convalescent COVID-19.

The rearrangement uses TRBV6-6 and TRBJ2-2; 8 bases line up with TRBD1. Trimming at V came to 5 bases and at J to 2 bases, leaving 4 bases not matched to a gene. Germline assignment: CDR1 MNHNY and CDR2 SVGAGI (reference sequence). The CDR3 contains 15 residues. CDR3 sequence reads: CASSGDRGNTGELFF. The CDR3 coding sequence is TGTGCCAGCAGTGGCGACAGGGGAAACACCGGGGAGCTGTTTTTT.

The V call is TRBV27, the J call TRBJ2-1; 7 nucleotides agree with TRBD2. CDR1 MNHEY and CDR2 SMNVEV come from the germline V gene (reference sequence). There are 15 residues in the CDR3. With V trimmed by 6 bases and J by 2 bases, 7 bases remained unmatched. CDR3 nucleotide sequence: TGTGCCAGCAGCCAACTAGCGTCTCCCTACAATGAGCAGTTCTTC. Translating gives CASSQLASPYNEQFF.

This clone has just one count. This chain links TRBV14 with TRBJ2-2, with D uncertain. The CDR3 contains 15 residues. Deletions cut 4 bases from V and 0 bases from J, with 9 bases between. Germline CDR1 is SGHDN and CDR2 is FVKESK. CDR3 residues: CASSLRITNTGELFF. The CDR3 nucleotides are TGTGCCAGCAGCCTCAGGATTACGAACACCGGGGAGCTGTTTTTT.

The chain recombines TRBV30 with TRBJ2-4, with D possibly matching TRBD1 (6 bases). The germline V and J ends were trimmed by 1 base and 7 bases, with 14 bases remaining between them. CDR1 GTSNPN and CDR2 SVGIG come from the germline V gene (reference sequence). The CDR3 extends over 14 amino acids. CDR3 DNA sequence: TGTGCCTGGAGTGACGGAAGGGGGTTGAACATTCAGTACTTC. Translated, it gives CAWSDGRGLNIQYF.

This clone has only a few counts. The chain is built from TRBV7-2 and TRBJ2-7, with 8 bases lining up with TRBD2. Germline lookup yields CDR1 SGHTA and CDR2 FQGNSA. V trimming: 2 bases; J trimming: 4 bases; junction bases outside the gene matches: 7. The CDR3 contains 15 residues. The CDR3 DNA reads TGTGCCAGCAGCTTAAGTGCTAGCGGGCTTTACGAGCAGTACTTC. It translates to CASSLSASGLYEQYF.

The genes are TRBV5-4 and TRBJ1-2, with TRBD1 matching 12 bases. Per germline, CDR1 SGHNT and CDR2 YYREEE (reference sequence). With V trimmed by 3 bases and J by 7 bases, 7 bases remained unmatched. This CDR3 is 15 amino acids long. The CDR3 region is CASSYGTGGESGYTF. The CDR3 nucleotides are TGTGCCAGCAGCTACGGGACAGGGGGCGAATCTGGCTACACCTTC.

The rearrangement uses TRBV25-1 and TRBJ2-1, with TRBD2 matching 10 bases. The CDR3 length is 18 residues. Losses at the gene ends were 1 base for V and 0 bases for J; bases not matched to a gene: 6. The V gene's germline CDR1 is MGHDK and CDR2 SYGVNS. The DNA for the CDR3 is TGTGCCAGCAGTGAATTTACTAGCGGGACCCGCTCCTACAATGAGCAGTTCTTC. Its protein is CASSEFTSGTRSYNEQFF.

The chain employs TRBV4-2 and TRBJ2-3, with a weak D call TRBD2 (5 bases). The germline V gene encodes CDR1 LGHNA and CDR2 YNFKEQ. This CDR3 is built from 17 residues. V was pared by 3 bases and J by 0 bases, with 16 bases between. Here the CDR3 reads CASSQVNLGGSTDTQYF. The CDR3 bases are TGTGCCAGCAGCCAGGTAAATTTAGGCGGGAGCACAGATACGCAGTATTTT.

About this clone: This sample also contains other DNA sequences that code for the same CDR3. The chain uses TRBV10-3 and TRBJ2-1; 11 bases are shared with TRBD2. Germline V gene data show CDR1 as ENHRY and CDR2 as SYGVKD. Trimming took 3 bases from V and 5 from J; bases not matched to a gene: 0. The length of the CDR3 is 14 residues. This chain's CDR3 is CAISELAGDNEQFF. CDR3 sequence (DNA): TGTGCCATCAGTGAACTAGCGGGAGACAATGAGCAGTTCTTC.

The chain joins TRBV30 to TRBJ1-4, with a tentative D call TRBD1 (5 bases). The germline CDR1 and CDR2 sequences are GTSNPN and SVGIG (reference sequence). Trimming shortened V by 3 bases and J by 0 bases, and 17 bases separated the two germline ends. The CDR3 extends over 17 amino acids. The CDR3 reads CAWSLGGATSTNEKLFF. CDR3 nucleotides: TGTGCCTGGAGCTTAGGAGGGGCTACGTCAACTAATGAAAAACTGTTTTTT.

The chain has TRBV5-1 and TRBJ2-1, with TRBD2 matching 10 bases. Germline trimming cut 2 bases from V and 4 bases from J; bases unmatched to any gene: 9. The germline CDR1 and CDR2 sequences are SGHRS and YFSETQ. The CDR3 covers 17 residues. The CDR3 here is CASSFQAGGPRYNEQFF. Written as DNA, the CDR3 is TGCGCCAGCAGCTTCCAAGCGGGAGGGCCTCGGTACAATGAGCAGTTCTTC.

The rearrangement uses TRBV2 and TRBJ2-7; no definite D call. CDR3 size: 10 residues. Trimming cost V 7 bases and J 4 bases, with 5 bases left between them. The V gene's germline CDR1 is SNHLY and CDR2 FYNNEI. The CDR3 region is CASTGYEQYF. The DNA of the CDR3 is TGTGCCAGCACCGGGTACGAGCAGTACTTC.

The J gene is TRBJ1-1, the V gene TRBV19, with 7 bases aligning to TRBD1. The CDR3 runs 14 residues. The ends lost 6 bases at V and 5 bases at J; junction bases unmatched: 9. Germline values: CDR1 LNHDA, CDR2 SQIVND (reference sequence). CDR3 in amino acids: CASSQIQGSTEAFF. Here the CDR3 DNA reads TGTGCCAGTAGCCAAATACAGGGGAGTACTGAAGCTTTCTTT.

This chain connects TRBV19 to TRBJ1-5, with 7 bases lining up with TRBD1. CDR1 is LNHDA, CDR2 SQIVND, per germline (reference sequence). Losses at the gene ends were 7 bases for V and 0 bases for J; bases not matched to a gene: 3. The CDR3 has 14 amino acids. The CDR3 DNA follows: TGTGCCAGTAAACCAGGGGGTAGCAATCAGCCCCAGCATTTT. It specifies CASKPGGSNQPQHF.

The CDR3 loop reads CASSFQGGNTIYF. CDR3 DNA: TGTGCCAGCAGCTTTCAGGGTGGAAACACCATATATTTT. The V call is TRBV5-4, the J call TRBJ1-3; tentative D call: TRBD1 (5 bases). Germline V lookup: CDR1 SGHNT, CDR2 YYREEE (reference sequence). The CDR3 is made up of 13 amino acids. With 2 bases removed from V and 3 bases from J, the gap between germline ends came to 6 bases.

This chain connects TRBV7-6 to TRBJ2-1, with 8 bases matching TRBD1. The CDR3 is 13 amino acids. Germline V lookup: CDR1 SGHVS, CDR2 FNYEAQ. Germline trimming cut 5 bases from V and 6 bases from J; bases unmatched to any gene: 3. CDR3 sequence: CASSDRGGNEQFF. For the CDR3, the DNA is TGTGCCAGCAGCGACAGGGGTGGCAATGAGCAGTTCTTC.

The V gene is TRBV7-3, the J gene TRBJ2-4; 9 nucleotides agree with TRBD2. Germline V gives CDR1 SGHTA, CDR2 FQGTGA. V dropped 2 bases and J dropped 8; count of bases not matched to a gene: 4. The CDR3 runs 14 residues. CDR3 nucleotides: TGTGCCAGCAGCTTAGCGGGGGGGATTGACATTCAGTACTTC. This encodes CASSLAGGIDIQYF.

The chain couples TRBV5-6 to TRBJ1-1, with a weak D call TRBD1 (5 bases). Germline values: CDR1 SGHDT, CDR2 YYEEEE. The CDR3 consists of 12 residues. V lost 4 bases and J lost 5, with 9 bases in between. CDR3 in amino acids: CASSPGGTEAFF. CDR3 nucleotide sequence: TGTGCCAGCAGCCCGGGGGGGACTGAAGCTTTCTTT.

The chain employs TRBV28 and TRBJ1-2; a possible D gene is TRBD1 (5 bases). V was shortened by 2 bases and J by 8 bases, with 15 bases between the two germline ends. CDR1 is MDHEN, CDR2 SYDVKM, per germline. This CDR3 has 14 residues. The CDR3 nucleotides read TGTGCCAGCAGTTTAGTCCAGGGCCTATGGGGCTACACCTTC. It is translated as CASSLVQGLWGYTF.

In DNA form, the CDR3 reads TGTGCCAGCAGCAACGGAGTCCGGGAGACCCAGTACTTC. Amino acid sequence: CASSNGVRETQYF. The chain recombines TRBV7-9 with TRBJ2-5; D remains ambiguous. Between the trimmed V and J ends, which lost 5 bases and 5 bases, there was a span of 12 bases. From germline, CDR1 is SEHNR and CDR2 FQNEAQ (reference sequence). The length of the CDR3 is 13 residues.

The chain combines TRBV7-9 with TRBJ2-1; D unclear. The germline V and J ends were trimmed by 4 bases and 0 bases, with 7 bases remaining between them. Germline CDR1 reads SEHNR; CDR2 reads FQNEAQ (reference sequence). The CDR3 has 14 residues. CDR3 DNA: TGTGCCAGCAGCTGGGCAGACTCCTACAATGAGCAGTTCTTC. Amino acids: CASSWADSYNEQFF.